Listed below are T cell receptor beta chains from one sample, sequenced in a study of shared clonotypes between healthy human individuals. The method was immunoSEQ multiplex PCR; TCRdb's version includes in-frame clones alone and lacks a portion of them. The repertoire holds about 1 million clones, with 70% to 80% as singletons. Sequenced sample: memory CD4+ T cells sorted from blood. These receptors all come from a man aged 18 to 35 in good health. CDR3s include the opening cysteine and the closing phenylalanine or tryptophan. Each record gives: J gene, D gene, V gene, clone size, CDR3 protein, CDR3 DNA. A D gene is named only where the DNA matches it firmly. Size tells how often a clone was seen (once, few, many) or the class of an expanded clone, and some rows leave it out.

>TRBJ2-3|TRBD2|TRBV7-2|.
CASSPGLAGVADTQYF
TGTGCCAGCAGCCCGGGACTAGCGGGGGTAGCAGATACGCAGTATTTT
>TRBJ2-5|TRBD1|TRBV18|.
CASSPGQQETQYF
TGTGCCAGCTCCCCGGGACAGCAAGAGACCCAGTACTTC
>TRBJ1-5|.|TRBV19|.
CASAFGSSNQPQHF
TGTGCCAGTGCCTTTGGGAGTAGCAATCAGCCCCAGCATTTT
>TRBJ2-3|TRBD2|TRBV27|once
CASSKLGLAGVTTSTDTQYF
TGTGCCAGCAGTAAACTAGGACTAGCGGGAGTAACAACTAGCACAGATACGCAGTATTTT
>TRBJ2-7|.|TRBV6-5|.
CASRRQEGSYEQYF
TGTGCCAGCAGGCGTCAGGAGGGCTCCTACGAGCAGTACTTC
>TRBJ2-2|.|TRBV5-1|.
CASSLGGARTGELFF
TGCGCCAGCAGCTTGGGCGGGGCTAGGACCGGGGAGCTGTTTTTT
>TRBJ2-7|.|TRBV10-2|few
CASSDYEQYF
TGCGCCAGCAGTGACTACGAGCAGTACTTC
>TRBJ2-1|.|TRBV10-3|.
CAISDGPGYNEQFF
TGTGCCATCAGTGACGGCCCAGGCTACAATGAGCAGTTCTTC
>TRBJ2-7|TRBD1|TRBV6-5|.
CASRTGQVYEQYF
TGTGCCAGCAGGACCGGACAGGTCTACGAGCAGTACTTC
>TRBJ1-2|.|TRBV19|.
CASSATAYGYTF
TGTGCCAGTAGTGCGACAGCCTATGGCTACACCTTC
>TRBJ1-4|TRBD1|TRBV12-5|.
CASGSGQGTNEKLFF
TGTGCTAGTGGTTCCGGACAGGGGACTAATGAAAAACTGTTTTTT
>TRBJ2-1|.|TRBV28|.
CASSSWWGARNEQFF
TGTGCCAGCAGTTCGTGGTGGGGGGCCAGGAATGAGCAGTTCTTC
>TRBJ2-3|.|TRBV5-6|.
CASSWSSSTDTQYF
TGTGCCAGCAGCTGGAGTTCTAGCACAGATACGCAGTATTTT
>TRBJ2-1|.|TRBV7-2|once
CASSSYEERGEQFF
TGTGCCAGCAGCTCCTATGAAGAGAGGGGTGAGCAGTTCTTC
>TRBJ2-2|TRBD1|TRBV14|once
CASSTDRGNMNTGELFF
TGTGCCAGCAGCACCGACAGGGGGAATATGAACACCGGGGAGCTGTTTTTT
>TRBJ1-6|TRBD1|TRBV7-2|.
CASAAYRITRDSNSPLHF
TGTGCCAGCGCAGCTTATCGAATAACACGGGACAGTAATTCACCCCTCCACTTT
>TRBJ2-7|.|TRBV5-4|.
CASSLGAGGSYEQYF
TGTGCCAGCAGCTTGGGTGCAGGGGGGTCCTACGAGCAGTACTTC
>TRBJ2-1|TRBD2|TRBV7-2|.
CASSTGTSGYNEQFF
TGTGCCAGCAGCACCGGGACTAGCGGCTACAATGAGCAGTTCTTC
>TRBJ2-7|.|TRBV29-1|.
CSATGTHEQYF
TGCAGCGCAACGGGGACACACGAGCAGTACTTC
>TRBJ2-7|.|TRBV27|.
CASSAEGGTAAYEQYF
TGTGCCAGCAGTGCGGAGGGGGGGACCGCAGCCTACGAGCAGTACTTC
>TRBJ1-2|.|TRBV29-1|.
CSVEGGYYGYTF
TGCAGCGTTGAAGGCGGTTACTATGGCTACACCTTC
>TRBJ2-5|TRBD1|TRBV10-2|.
CASSGQGAETQYF
TGCGCCTCCTCGGGACAGGGGGCAGAGACCCAGTACTTC
>TRBJ1-6|.|TRBV19|.
CASREGGSYNSPLHF
TGTGCCAGTAGGGAAGGGGGCTCCTATAATTCACCCCTCCACTTT